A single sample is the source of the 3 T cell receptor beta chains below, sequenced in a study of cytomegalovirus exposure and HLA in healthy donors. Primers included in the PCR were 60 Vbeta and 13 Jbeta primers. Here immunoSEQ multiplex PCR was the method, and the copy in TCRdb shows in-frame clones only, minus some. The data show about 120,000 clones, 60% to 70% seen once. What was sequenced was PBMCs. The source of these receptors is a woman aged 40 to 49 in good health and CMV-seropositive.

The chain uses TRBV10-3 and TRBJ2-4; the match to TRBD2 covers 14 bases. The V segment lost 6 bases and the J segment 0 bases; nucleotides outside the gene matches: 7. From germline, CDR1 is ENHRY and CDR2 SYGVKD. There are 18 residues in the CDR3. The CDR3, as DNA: TGTGCCATCAGCCCGGGACTAGCGGGAGACCTAGCCAAAAACATTCAGTACTTC. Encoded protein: CAISPGLAGDLAKNIQYF.

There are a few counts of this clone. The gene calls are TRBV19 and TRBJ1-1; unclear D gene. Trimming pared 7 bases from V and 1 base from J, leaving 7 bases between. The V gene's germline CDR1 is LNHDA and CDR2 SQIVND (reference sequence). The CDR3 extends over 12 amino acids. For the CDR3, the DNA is TGTGCCAGTAAGCTAGGGAACACTGAAGCTTTCTTT. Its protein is CASKLGNTEAFF.

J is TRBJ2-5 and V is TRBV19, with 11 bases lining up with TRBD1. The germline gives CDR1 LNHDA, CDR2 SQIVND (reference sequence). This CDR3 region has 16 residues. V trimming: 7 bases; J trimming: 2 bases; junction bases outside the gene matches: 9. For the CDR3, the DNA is TGTGCCAGTACCCCAAGCGGGACAGGGGGGCAAGAGACCCAGTACTTC. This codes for CASTPSGTGGQETQYF.